This T cell receptor beta chain was documented in a study of vaccination effects on CD4 cells after COVID-19. Regarding the study as a whole: Healthy vaccinees' vaccine-induced clones included only 1 of 255 that recognized common cold coronaviruses. Clones arising from infection and from vaccination showed marked clonal contraction late after vaccination.

Note on this clone: Its antigen remains unidentified.

The CDR3 totals 14 residues. Looked up from germline, CDR1 is LNHDA and CDR2 is SQIVND (reference sequence). Trimming took off 1 base at V and 6 bases at J, with 10 bases between the two ends. The protocol was immunoSEQ multiplex PCR, while the TCRdb copy is restricted to in-frame clones and leaves out a portion. The top ten hold over 4.5% of the sample, which has around 46,000 clones, approximately 65% seen once. Once cultured for under 11 days, the cells underwent separation to obtain CD4+ T cells. Negative nucleocapsid antibody tests before and after vaccination confirmed no previous SARS-CoV-2 infection. Half the medium was swapped for IL-2 medium on days 3 and 7.

The chain recombines TRBV19 with TRBJ2-1; possibly TRBD2 for D (6 bases). This clonotype originated in a human donor who received a COVID-19 vaccine. Source: CD4+ T cells from PBMCs cultured without peptide, taken before COVID-19 vaccination. This CDR3 is CASSIAGERNEQFF. CDR3 coding DNA: TGTGCCAGTAGTATAGCGGGAGAACGCAATGAGCAGTTCTTC.